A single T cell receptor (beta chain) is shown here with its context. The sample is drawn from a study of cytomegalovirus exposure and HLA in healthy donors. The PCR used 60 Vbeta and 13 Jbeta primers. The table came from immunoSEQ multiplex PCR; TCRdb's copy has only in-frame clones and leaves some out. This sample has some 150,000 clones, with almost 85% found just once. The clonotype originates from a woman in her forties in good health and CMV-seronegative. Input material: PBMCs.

CDR3 loop: CASSDTRGSGETQYF. The CDR3 DNA reads as TGCGCCAGCAGCGACACTCGGGGTTCCGGGGAGACCCAGTACTTC. This chain connects TRBV4-3 to TRBJ2-5; TRBD2 is a possible D gene (5 bases). V dropped 5 bases and J dropped 5 bases, with 18 bases sitting between them. The CDR3 loop spans 15 amino acids. Germline V gives CDR1 LGHNA, CDR2 YSLEER.